This T cell receptor beta chain was sequenced in a study of blood T cell repertoires in COVID-19. Study overall: Sites across the United States, Italy and Spain contributed samples from acute and convalescent COVID-19. PBMCs, B-cell-depleted T cells, or T cells provided the cDNA or gDNA that made up the material.

Authors' methods: Reference gene primer amplification gave nucleated cell count estimates. TCRdb keeps only in-frame clones here, not all; method: immunoSEQ multiplex PCR. D and trimming come from the DNA, and the V and J calls and clone size come from that table. The sample has 450,000 or so clones; 70% to 90% are singletons. This CDR3 is 15 amino acids long. Trimming cost V 7 bases and J 8 bases, with 23 bases left between them. The germline gives CDR1 MNHEY, CDR2 SVGAGI. Those enrolled in Seattle joined during active infection and were followed longitudinally afterward. What was sequenced was peripheral blood. The chain recombines TRBV6-5 with TRBJ1-2, with D uncertain. The receptor's source is a man between 18 and 35 years old with COVID-19, enrolled during active disease. This CDR3 is CASKRGTLEGGGYTF. In DNA, the CDR3 is TGTGCCAGCAAACGAGGAACTCTAGAGGGAGGGGGCTACACCTTC.